This T cell receptor beta chain is drawn from a study of blood T cell repertoires in COVID-19. Methods used by the authors: It was from reference gene primer amplification that nucleated cell counts were estimated. The data were produced by immunoSEQ multiplex PCR, yet TCRdb's version contains in-frame clones alone and is incomplete. The V and J calls and clone size come from that table; D and trimming were worked out from the DNA. The sample holds over 90,000 clones; approximately 91% are singletons and the top ten take 3.5% to 4.5%. The CDR3 contains 16 residues. Germline loops: CDR1 SGHTS, CDR2 YDEGEE. Trimming took 4 bases from V and 2 from J, leaving 13 bases between them.

The TCR sequence derives from a man younger than 35 with acute or convalescent COVID-19. V is TRBV5-8 and J is TRBJ2-6, with a possible D match to TRBD1 (6 bases). Sequencing was carried out using peripheral blood. This chain's CDR3 is CASSIIGGPGANVLTF. The CDR3 DNA sequence: TGTGCCAGCAGCATTATAGGGGGACCTGGGGCCAACGTCCTGACTTTC.